This is a list of T cell receptor beta chains from one sample in a study of Graves' ophthalmopathy and Graves' hyperthyroidism. MiXCR, applied by TCRdb to the multiplex PCR reads, yields one record per CDR3 protein. The data contain about 740,000 distinct CDR3 sequences, 40% of them seen just once; the ten biggest clones take up approximately 43%. The sample was peripheral blood. These receptors were taken from an adult man with Graves' ophthalmopathy. Both conserved end residues are part of each CDR3. The D gene is left open where the match is weak. Part of the rows lack a size; the others show once, few, many or a class for expanded clones.

TRBV2,TRBJ2-7,TRBD1,-,TGTGCCAGCAGTCGACAGGGCGAATACGAGCAGTACTTC,CASSRQGEYEQYF
TRBV20-1,TRBJ1-5,-,many,TGCAGTGCGTATCGTCCAGGGGTGGGGAATCAGCCCCAGCATTTT,CSAYRPGVGNQPQHF
TRBV29-1,TRBJ2-7,-,many,TGCAGCGTCGATGGGACGCTGAGCTCCTACGAGCAGTACTTC,CSVDGTLSSYEQYF
TRBV3-1,TRBJ1-1,-,-,TGTGCCAGCAGCCAAGAACCCCTCAAAACACTGTATGCTTTCTTT,CASSQEPLKTLYAFF
TRBV20-1,TRBJ2-7,TRBD2,-,TGCAGTGCTAGAGATACGGAGCGGGGATTTTACGAGCAGTACTTC,CSARDTERGFYEQYF
TRBV7-2,TRBJ2-5,-,few,TGTGCCAGCAGCCGATCAGAGGCATTGGAGACCCAGTACTTC,CASSRSEALETQYF
TRBV6-5,TRBJ2-7,-,once,TGTGCCAGCAGTTACTCACCCCAGCAGTCCAACTACGAGCAGTACTTC,CASSYSPQQSNYEQYF
TRBV2,TRBJ2-7,TRBD2,-,TGTGCCAGCAGCCAAGCGGGAGGACGCACCGGGGAGCAGTACTTC,CASSQAGGRTGEQYF
TRBV2,TRBJ1-6,-,many,TGTGCCAGCAGTTTACAGAGCTATAATTCACCCCTCCACTTT,CASSLQSYNSPLHF
TRBV2,TRBJ1-5,-,-,TGTGCCAGCAGCCCACCGGGACTCACGAGCAATCAGCCCCAGCATTTT,CASSPPGLTSNQPQHF
TRBV19,TRBJ1-3,-,many,TGTGCCAGTATTGGATACAGATCTGGAAACACCATATATTTT,CASIGYRSGNTIYF
TRBV2,TRBJ1-1,TRBD1,-,TGTGCCAGCAGCTATTCGGACAGGGGGTGGACTGAAGCTTTCTTT,CASSYSDRGWTEAFF